This T cell receptor beta chain was documented in a study of tumor-infiltrating lymphocytes in primary liver carcinoma. The researchers produced TCR beta cDNA from 400 to 650 ng total RNA with a constant-region primer. Generation of the TCR beta libraries relied on three nested multiplex PCR rounds using slightly modified ARM-PCR. The opening two PCR rounds, roughly 11 cycles each, paired TRBV1-TRBV30 forward primers with a C-beta reverse primer. TCRdb reanalysed the multiplex PCR reads using MiXCR and keeps one entry per CDR3 protein. The sample holds approximately 190,000 distinct CDR3 sequences, around 81% seen once. There are many counts of this clonotype. Co-extracted RNA and DNA came from roughly 21-30 mg of unsorted bulk tissue. Every patient in the cohort had a primary liver carcinoma. That carcinoma was treated by surgical resection. CDR3 length: 14 residues. The germline V and J ends were trimmed by 1 base and 2 bases, with 10 bases remaining between them. Germline V gene lookup returns CDR1 SGHRS and CDR2 YFSETQ.

The chain joins TRBV5-1 to TRBJ2-7; TRBD2 might be the D (5 bases). Material for sequencing was tumor tissue from primary liver carcinoma. The sequence came from a man aged 35 to 55 with primary liver carcinoma and hepatitis B virus infection. CDR3 in amino acids: CASSLPSSTYEQYF. The DNA for the CDR3 is TGCGCCAGCAGCTTGCCTAGCTCAACCTACGAGCAGTACTTC.